This entry lists 17 T cell receptor beta chains sequenced from one sample in a study of a mutant IDH1 vaccine in newly diagnosed glioma. Using immunoSEQ multiplex PCR, the repertoire was profiled, and TCRdb retains in-frame clones only, with some absent. The sample carries over 80,000 clones, about 87% recorded once. Stated time point: baseline, week 1 (first vaccination visit). Documented treatment: pre-vaccination baseline after standard-of-care therapy. The sequencing here drew on PBMCs, taken from a glioma patient treated with radiotherapy, temozolomide or both. The origin of the receptors is a woman between 50 and 59 years old with glioma.

This chain links TRBV2 with TRBJ2-5; 12 nucleotides line up with TRBD2. This CDR3 has 18 residues. CDR1 is SNHLY, CDR2 FYNNEI, per germline. After removal of 10 bases from V and 2 bases from J, the junction contained 17 bases not matched to a gene. This chain's CDR3 is CATHLPRLAGERQETQYF. In nucleotides, the CDR3 is TGTGCCACCCACCTACCGAGACTAGCGGGAGAAAGGCAAGAGACCCAGTACTTC.

The chain carries TRBV11-2 and TRBJ2-7; maybe TRBD2 (5 bases). Germline loops: CDR1 SGHAT, CDR2 FQNNGV. This CDR3 region has 15 residues. The V end lost 5 bases, the J end lost 2 bases, and 16 bases lay between the germline ends. The CDR3 coding sequence is TGTGCCAGCAGCCCCTTGAGGCGGGTAGCCTACGAGCAGTACTTC. This sequence encodes CASSPLRRVAYEQYF.

This sequence joins TRBV9 and TRBJ2-3; TRBD1 matches at 9 bases. The CDR3 contains 17 residues. Germline CDR1 reads SGDLS; CDR2 reads YYNGEE. Unmatched junction bases numbered 14, after V lost 6 bases and J lost 3 bases. The CDR3 DNA is TGTGCCAGCAAGGGGGGATCCAGGACAGGGGAGACAGATACGCAGTATTTT. Amino acid sequence: CASKGGSRTGETDTQYF.

The chain carries TRBV6-4 and TRBJ2-2; D uncertain. CDR1 and CDR2 from the germline V gene are MRHNA and SNTAGT. Between the trimmed V and J ends, which lost 5 bases and 1 base, there was a span of 8 bases. This CDR3 comprises 14 residues. The CDR3 DNA follows: TGTGCCAGCAGTATTGATCAGAACACCGGGGAGCTGTTTTTT. Encoded protein: CASSIDQNTGELFF.

Many counts were recorded for this clone. The V and J genes are TRBV5-1 and TRBJ2-7, with a tentative D call TRBD2 (6 bases). The ends were cut back, 0 bases at V and 6 bases at J, with 7 bases in the middle. The CDR3 is 12 amino acids. CDR1 and CDR2 from the germline V gene are SGHRS and YFSETQ. In DNA form, the CDR3 reads TGCGCCAGCAGCTTGGCCGGGGGCGAGCAGTACTTC. Translated: CASSLAGGEQYF.

The genes are TRBV27 and TRBJ1-4; 8 bases fit TRBD1. The germline V gene encodes CDR1 MNHEY and CDR2 SMNVEV (reference sequence). With V trimmed by 5 bases and J by 2 bases, 10 bases remained unmatched. This CDR3 has 17 amino acids. The CDR3 spells CASSLRTGYGTNEKLFF. In DNA form, the CDR3 reads TGTGCCAGCAGTCTTCGGACAGGGTACGGGACTAATGAAAAACTGTTTTTT.

The chain links TRBV6-5 to TRBJ1-1; D gene ambiguous. Germline CDR1 reads MNHEY; CDR2 reads SVGAGI. V shed 5 bases and J shed 5 bases, with 15 bases lying between them. The CDR3 covers 14 residues. In nucleotides, the CDR3 is TGTGCCAGCAGTGTTAGAAGCACGAGGACTGAAGCTTTCTTT. This encodes CASSVRSTRTEAFF.

The chain has TRBV5-6 and TRBJ1-3; D remains unclear. Germline loops: CDR1 SGHDT, CDR2 YYEEEE. The CDR3 sequence is 14 residues long. V was cut by 4 bases and J by 8 bases, with 16 bases left in between. CDR3 sequence reads: CASSPRPGSHTIYF. Here the CDR3 DNA reads TGTGCCAGCAGCCCGAGGCCGGGGAGTCACACCATATATTTT.

The chain uses TRBV7-9 and TRBJ1-4; D is ambiguous. Germline loops: CDR1 SEHNR, CDR2 FQNEAQ (reference sequence). V lost 1 base and J lost 0, with 6 bases in between. This CDR3 is built from 15 residues. The CDR3 spells CASSLDGATNEKLFF. In DNA, the CDR3 is TGTGCCAGCAGCTTAGACGGCGCAACTAATGAAAAACTGTTTTTT.

V is TRBV5-1 and J is TRBJ1-4; TRBD1 agrees at 7 bases. V shed 4 bases and J 8 bases; nucleotides not matched to a gene: 8. Per the germline V gene, CDR1 is SGHRS and CDR2 is YFSETQ. CDR3 length: 14 residues. The CDR3, as DNA: TGCGCCAGCAGCCCGACAGGGTCGGTAGAAAAACTGTTTTTT. It is translated as CASSPTGSVEKLFF.

V and J are TRBV5-1 and TRBJ2-5, with TRBD1 identical over 7 bases. This CDR3 contains 15 residues. Germline V gene lookup returns CDR1 SGHRS and CDR2 YFSETQ. After removal of 5 bases from V and 4 bases from J, the junction contained 11 bases not matched to a gene. The CDR3 DNA sequence: TGCGCCAGCAGTCCCCCGGGACAGAGACGAGAGACCCAGTACTTC. Protein product: CASSPPGQRRETQYF.

The chain employs TRBV18 and TRBJ2-1, with 10 positions matching TRBD2. CDR1 and CDR2 (germline): KGHSH, LQKENI. CDR3 length: 15 residues. V lost 5 bases and J lost 4; bases outside the gene matches: 5. The CDR3 nucleotides are TGTGCCAGCTCAGCGGGACTAGCGAATTACAATGAGCAGTTCTTC. Translating gives CASSAGLANYNEQFF.

V gene TRBV5-1 combines with J gene TRBJ1-2; possible D gene TRBD1, 5 bases. V lost 4 bases and J lost 6, with 25 bases in between. Looked up from germline, CDR1 is SGHRS and CDR2 is YFSETQ. This CDR3 spans 17 amino acids. CDR3 sequence (DNA): TGCGCCAGCAGCCCCCGGGGGGACCCCGACCCTACGAATGGCTACACCTTC. Its protein product is CASSPRGDPDPTNGYTF. Full variable domain (remainder filled in from reference TRBV5-1 and TRBJ1-2): KAGVTQTPRYLIKTRGQQVTLSCSPISGHRSVSWYQQTPGQGLQFLFEYFSETQRNKGNFPGRFSGRQFSNSRSEMNVSTLELGDSALYLCASSPRGDPDPTNGYTFGSGTRLTVV.

In the case of this clone: The junction departs from germline at one end; a sequencing error may be responsible. The V call is TRBV29-1, the J call TRBJ1-2, with D unresolved. CDR1 and CDR2 (germline): SQVTM, ANQGSEA. CDR3 size: 14 residues. In DNA, the CDR3 is TGCAGCGTTCAAGAATCAAGGGCCAACTATGGCTACACCTTC. Translation: CSVQESRANYGYTF.

V is TRBV29-1 and J is TRBJ2-3; a weak D match, TRBD2 (6 bases). The CDR3 spans 15 residues. The germline V gene encodes CDR1 SQVTM and CDR2 ANQGSEA. Trimming removed 2 bases at V and 6 bases at J, with 18 bases between. This CDR3 reads CSVEYSGGSVDTQYF. The CDR3 coding sequence is TGCAGCGTTGAATATTCTGGGGGGTCGGTGGATACGCAGTATTTT.

The rearrangement joins TRBV27 to TRBJ1-5; D remains ambiguous. This CDR3 has 15 residues. Per the germline V gene, CDR1 is MNHEY and CDR2 is SMNVEV (reference sequence). V was trimmed by 4 bases and J by 4 bases, leaving 14 bases between them. The CDR3 DNA follows: TGTGCCAGCAGTTCGAGAGGGCGCCTAAATCAGCCCCAGCATTTT. This codes for CASSSRGRLNQPQHF.

The chain links TRBV21-1 to TRBJ2-7; TRBD1 was called by the table and not checked on the DNA. TRBV21-1 is assigned pseudogene status. CDR3 size: 16 residues. The CDR3 here is CASSHPRNSNSYEQYF. The CDR3 coding sequence is TGTGCCAGCAGCCACCCCAGGAATAGTAACTCCTACGAGCAGTACTTC.